This T cell receptor beta chain came from a study of Ad26.COV2.S vaccination and SARS-CoV-2 variants. Method: immunoSEQ multiplex PCR; TCRdb's copy keeps in-frame clones and lacks some. The data contain around 340,000 clones, around 90% of them singletons. Sample treatment: about 20 received Ad26.COV2.S at low or high dose, single or two shots; 5 received placebo; per-sample allocation not given. Day 63 after the first injection of vaccine or placebo was the sampling time. In the vaccine, an Ad26 vector expressed the SARS-CoV-2 spike of the Wuhan strain. This CDR3 has 17 amino acids. Germline CDR1 and CDR2: KGHSH and LQKENI. Trimming took off 0 bases at V and 3 bases at J, with 14 bases between the two ends.

The rearrangement links TRBV18 to TRBJ2-2; perhaps TRBD2 as D (6 bases). The TCR sequence derives from a person between 18 and 59 years old who received the Ad26.COV2.S COVID-19 vaccine or a placebo. The source was peripheral blood, collected in a trial of Ad26.COV2.S vaccine versus placebo. In DNA, the CDR3 is TGTGCCAGCTCACCACCGACGACTAGAACGTACACCGGGGAGCTGTTTTTT. This encodes CASSPPTTRTYTGELFF. Full variable domain (rest looked up from reference TRBV18 and TRBJ2-2): NAGVMQNPRHLVRRRGQEARLRCSPMKGHSHVYWYRQLPEEGLKFMVYLQKENIIDESGMPKERFSAEFPKEGPSILRIQQVVRGDSAAYFCASSPPTTRTYTGELFFGEGSRLTVL.